The rows below give T cell receptor beta chains drawn from one sample of a study of OX40 agonist ivuxolimab in advanced cancers. Here immunoSEQ multiplex PCR was the method, and the copy in TCRdb shows in-frame clones only, minus some. Of under 85,000 clones in the sample, 85% are singletons; the top ten hold roughly 0.8%. The specimen comprised CD4+ or CD8+ T cells sorted from blood, sampled in a trial of the OX40 agonist ivuxolimab. The receptors were sampled from an adult with an advanced solid tumor such as melanoma, head and neck, liver or kidney cancer. CDR3s include the opening cysteine and the closing phenylalanine or tryptophan. The D gene is left open where the match is weak. Size tells how often a clone was seen (once, few, many) or the class of an expanded clone, and some rows leave it out.

J gene | clone size | D gene | V gene | CDR3 DNA | CDR3 protein
TRBJ1-3 | NA | NA | TRBV7-2 | TGTGCCAGCAGCCGGGGGTTTAGCTCTGGAAACACCATATATTTT | CASSRGFSSGNTIYF
TRBJ2-7 | few | NA | TRBV2 | TGTGCCAGCAGGACCGGGATTTTCAGCTCCTACGAGCAGTACTTC | CASRTGIFSSYEQYF
TRBJ2-7 | NA | TRBD2 | TRBV11-3 | TGTGCCAGCAGCTCGGGACTAGCGGGGGCTCAGTACTTC | CASSSGLAGAQYF
TRBJ2-3 | NA | NA | TRBV5-1 | TGCGCCAGCAGCTTGGCTGCAGGGGCGGCAGATACGCAGTATTTT | CASSLAAGAADTQYF
TRBJ2-7 | NA | TRBD2 | TRBV5-1 | TGCGCCAGCAGCTTAGGACTTCGGGTTCTAGCGGGACCCTACGAGCAGTACTTC | CASSLGLRVLAGPYEQYF
TRBJ1-5 | NA | TRBD1 | TRBV6-1 | TGTGCCAGCAGGGACAGGTATAGCAATCAGCCCCAGCATTTT | CASRDRYSNQPQHF
TRBJ1-1 | NA | NA | TRBV20-1 | TGCAGTGCTGGGAGGGACACTGAAGCTTTCTTT | CSAGRDTEAFF
TRBJ2-3 | NA | TRBD2 | TRBV19 | TGTGCCAGTAGTGCCCCACGGACTAGCGGGAGTACAGATACGCAGTATTTT | CASSAPRTSGSTDTQYF
TRBJ2-7 | NA | NA | TRBV28 | TGTGCCAGCAGTTTAAACCCAGGGGTCGAGTACTTC | CASSLNPGVEYF
TRBJ2-7 | NA | TRBD1 | TRBV12-5 | TGTGCTAGTGGTTTGGCCCGACAGGGGAGGTACGAGCAGTACTTC | CASGLARQGRYEQYF
TRBJ1-4 | NA | NA | TRBV10-3 | TGTGCCATCAGTGAACAGGGCTTTAATGAAAAACTGTTTTTT | CAISEQGFNEKLFF
TRBJ2-7 | NA | NA | TRBV11-3 | TGTGCCAGCAGCTTAGATTACAGGGACGAGCAGTACTTC | CASSLDYRDEQYF
TRBJ1-5 | NA | TRBD1 | TRBV6-6 | TGTGCCAGCAGTAGGACAGGGGAGAATCAGCCCCAGCATTTT | CASSRTGENQPQHF
TRBJ1-6 | NA | NA | TRBV18 | TGTGCCAGCTCACCACAAGCAGGGGCCGGGGATAATTCACCCCTCCACTTT | CASSPQAGAGDNSPLHF
TRBJ1-1 | NA | NA | TRBV7-9 | TGTGCCAGCAGCTTAGCGGGAGGGAGGGCCACTGAAGCTTTCTTT | CASSLAGGRATEAFF
TRBJ1-6 | few | NA | TRBV6-5 | TGTGCCAGCAGTTACCAGACCTCAACACCCCTCCACTTT | CASSYQTSTPLHF
TRBJ1-1 | NA | TRBD1 | TRBV5-1 | TGCGCCAGCAGCTTCCCAGGGACAGGGGACACTGAAGCTTTCTTT | CASSFPGTGDTEAFF
TRBJ1-1 | NA | NA | TRBV25-1 | TGTGCCAGCAGTGAATCGACTAGATGGACTGAAGCTTTCTTT | CASSESTRWTEAFF
TRBJ2-7 | once | TRBD1 | TRBV27 | TGTGCCAGCAGCCATCCGACAGGGGCGGGTAAAGAGCAGTACTTC | CASSHPTGAGKEQYF
TRBJ1-5 | NA | NA | TRBV10-3 | TGTGCCATCAGTGAGCGAAATAGCAATCAGCCCCAGCATTTT | CAISERNSNQPQHF
TRBJ2-3 | NA | NA | TRBV9 | TGTGCCAGCAGCGTAGTAGGGGGTAGCACAGATACGCAGTATTTT | CASSVVGGSTDTQYF
TRBJ2-6 | NA | NA | TRBV7-2 | TGTGCCAGCAGCCAGGGGGGCTCTGGGGCCAACGTCCTGACTTTC | CASSQGGSGANVLTF
TRBJ1-2 | NA | TRBD1 | TRBV19 | TGTGCCAGTAGTACCCCCGTACAGGGGGGAAGGAGTGGCTACACCTTC | CASSTPVQGGRSGYTF
TRBJ1-4 | NA | NA | TRBV13 | TGTGCCAGCAGCTTAGGCCGGACTTATGGGAGACTGTTTTTT | CASSLGRTYGRLFF
TRBJ2-7 | NA | TRBD1 | TRBV29-1 | TGCAGCGCCGGGACAGGGATTTACGAGCAGTACTTC | CSAGTGIYEQYF
TRBJ2-3 | NA | NA | TRBV11-3 | TGTGCCAGCAGCTTTGGCCGCGGTAGCACAGATACGCAGTATTTT | CASSFGRGSTDTQYF
TRBJ1-1 | NA | NA | TRBV10-3 | TGTGCCATCAATCCGGGGGCTGACACTGAAGCTTTCTTT | CAINPGADTEAFF
TRBJ2-5 | NA | TRBD2 | TRBV10-3 | TGTGCCATCAGTGACCTGCGGGAGCAGTACTTC | CAISDLREQYF
TRBJ2-5 | NA | NA | TRBV27 | TGTGCCAGCAGTGCCTCTAGCGCCCAAGAGACCCAGTACTTC | CASSASSAQETQYF
TRBJ2-2 | once | NA | TRBV19 | TGTGCCAGTAGTAAGGCCCGTACCGGGGAGCTGTTTTTT | CASSKARTGELFF
TRBJ1-3 | NA | NA | TRBV7-9 | TGTGCCAGCAGCCCTTACTCAGGAAACACCATATATTTT | CASSPYSGNTIYF
TRBJ1-1 | NA | NA | TRBV7-9 | TGTGCCAGCAGCCGAGAAAGTCCAGGGGACACTGAAGCTTTCTTT | CASSRESPGDTEAFF
TRBJ2-3 | NA | NA | TRBV19 | TGTGCCAGTAGGACCGGGGAAATGAGCACAGATACGCAGTATTTT | CASRTGEMSTDTQYF
TRBJ2-7 | NA | TRBD1 | TRBV7-2 | TGTGCCAGCAGCCAACAGGGGGCCGAGCAGTACTTC | CASSQQGAEQYF
TRBJ1-2 | NA | TRBD1 | TRBV7-2 | TGTGCCAGCAGCCCTGACAGGGCCTATGGCTACACCTTC | CASSPDRAYGYTF
TRBJ2-7 | NA | NA | TRBV7-2 | TGTGCCAGCAGCGTTGGGGTCCACGAGCAGTACTTC | CASSVGVHEQYF
TRBJ1-3 | NA | TRBD1 | TRBV9 | TGTGCCAGCACCGCAAGTGGGACAGGTTTGGGAAACACCATATATTTT | CASTASGTGLGNTIYF
TRBJ1-5 | NA | TRBD1 | TRBV18 | TGTGCCAGCTCAGCGGGACAGGGCTACAATCAGCCCCAGCATTTT | CASSAGQGYNQPQHF
TRBJ2-3 | NA | TRBD2 | TRBV7-9 | TGTGCCAGCAGCCAAAGCGGGGGAAGCACAGATACGCAGTATTTT | CASSQSGGSTDTQYF
TRBJ1-4 | NA | NA | TRBV28 | TGTGCCAGCAGTTCTATGGGGGGCATGGATGAAAAACTGTTTTTT | CASSSMGGMDEKLFF
TRBJ1-1 | NA | NA | TRBV5-8 | TGTGCCAGCAGCTTGGGACACAATAAGAACACTGAAGCTTTCTTT | CASSLGHNKNTEAFF
TRBJ2-7 | once | TRBD2 | TRBV11-3 | TGTGCCAGCAGCTTAGGACTAGCGGGATTCTACGAGCAGTACTTC | CASSLGLAGFYEQYF
TRBJ1-1 | NA | TRBD1 | TRBV11-1 | TGTGCCAGCCGAGGGAGGGGGCATAACACTGAAGCTTTCTTT | CASRGRGHNTEAFF
TRBJ2-1 | NA | TRBD2 | TRBV4-1 | TGCGCCAGCAGCCAAGATGATGGGACTAGCTACTCCAATGAGCAGTTCTTC | CASSQDDGTSYSNEQFF
TRBJ2-1 | NA | NA | TRBV19 | TGTGCCAGTAGTATCGGCTACAATGAGCAGTTCTTC | CASSIGYNEQFF
TRBJ2-2 | NA | NA | TRBV6-5 | TGTGCCAGCAGTTTGGCTGGCGGGGAGCTGTTTTTT | CASSLAGGELFF
TRBJ2-7 | NA | TRBD1 | TRBV11-1 | TGTGCCAGCAGCCCCCGGGACAGGGGCGGGGAGCAGTACTTC | CASSPRDRGGEQYF
TRBJ2-5 | NA | TRBD1 | TRBV13 | TGTGCCAGCTTCTGGCAGGGGGCTCAAGAGACCCAGTACTTC | CASFWQGAQETQYF
TRBJ1-5 | NA | NA | TRBV19 | TGTGCCAGTAGTATGGACCCGAATCAGCCCCAGCATTTT | CASSMDPNQPQHF
TRBJ2-7 | NA | NA | TRBV5-6 | TGTGCCAGCAGCTTTAGGGTATCCTACGAGCAGTACTTC | CASSFRVSYEQYF
TRBJ2-2 | NA | NA | TRBV29-1 | TGCAGCGCCCTTGGGCCTCGGGCGACCGGGGAGCTGTTTTTT | CSALGPRATGELFF
TRBJ2-3 | few | TRBD2 | TRBV5-5 | TGTGCCAGCAGCTTGGGGGCGGGAGCGGGTACAGATACGCAGTATTTT | CASSLGAGAGTDTQYF
TRBJ1-2 | NA | NA | TRBV10-1 | TGCGCCAGCAGCCCGGGCCTACTCTATGGCTACACCTTC | CASSPGLLYGYTF
TRBJ1-6 | NA | TRBD1 | TRBV2 | TGTGCCAGCAGGAACAGGGGTGACAATAATTCACCCCTCCACTTT | CASRNRGDNNSPLHF
TRBJ2-7 | NA | TRBD2 | TRBV6-5 | TGTGCCAGCAGTTACGGGACTAGGCCCTACGAGCAGTACTTC | CASSYGTRPYEQYF